This entry is about one T cell receptor beta chain. In its sample, this clonotype was seen many times. Its antigen is not yet known. Per-base qualities were not stored, and no clone one base away is much larger. The sample comes from a study of low-dose radiotherapy and immunotherapy resistance in tumors (dated 2022 in TCRdb). In terms of the full investigation: Patients in Cohort 1 were given 0.5 Gy per fraction every 2 weeks, and the prescribed total PTV dose was 6.5 Gy. Trial participants were not randomized into treatment groups. For Cohort 2, the dose was 1 Gy per fraction given every two weeks, adding up to 13 Gy in total across 26 weeks. Nivolumab was administered intravenously as a 240 mg flat dose every two weeks, and ipilimumab was administered intravenously at 1 mg/kg every six weeks. Starting on cycle 1 day 1, patients took 300 mg of aspirin by mouth once daily for four cycles. Eight patients were included in the translational analysis: three from the first dose cohort and the first five from the second dose cohort. Cyclophosphamide 200 mg/m2 was given intravenously every two weeks, one day before each radiation and immunotherapy administration.

The CDR3 has 13 amino acids, counting the end cysteine and phenylalanine. The only DNA kept is the CDR3, 39 bases in frame from the first base. CDR1 and CDR2, looked up from the germline V gene, are SGHTA and FQGTGA. V is reduced by 6 bases and J by 7 bases, leaving a spacing of 15 bases between them. Explained via the paper, the time point label denotes: after trial treatment. Per the publication, the treatment or condition label means: LDRT plus nivolumab, ipilimumab, low-dose cyclophosphamide and aspirin (RACIN trial). The donors came from RACIN, which was a single-arm phase I dose-escalation trial that paired nivolumab and ipilimumab with aspirin, low-dose cyclophosphamide and low-dose radiotherapy. Eligible patients had advanced, TIL-negative solid tumors. Sequencing used an Illumina HiSeq 2500. First-strand cDNA was synthesized using Superscript III and a set of TRAV- and TRBV-specific primers, so that both TCRalpha and TCRbeta chains were covered. TCRs were amplified for 15 to 20 PCR cycles with Phusion, using a constant-region primer paired with the adapter attached to the V primers. The MessageAmp II aRNA Amplification Kit was used to amplify the isolated mRNA, with in vitro transcription run for more than 15 hours at 37 degrees C. The Dynabeads mRNA DIRECT Purification Kit was used to isolate the mRNA for TCR sequencing. Indexed Illumina adapters were added in a second Phusion PCR of 20 to 30 cycles, after which AMPure XP beads were used to purify the products. As for the authors' bioinformatics: Using custom Perl scripts, TCR sequences that encoded the same protein were pooled, out-of-frame sequences were dropped, and the abundance of each clonotype was calculated. The analysis excluded TCR sequences that were supported by just one read. Shannon entropy, Gini index, clonality, richness, and the frequency of TCRs shared between repertoires were included as repertoire metrics. The public reads were quality trimmed at Q25 with fastp and then assembled into clones with MiXCR by TCRdb, keeping productive beta chains. Rows with a matching CDR3 protein are joined into one entry that keeps the most common DNA and genes. For this entry, the V and J calls and clone size follow TCRdb and not the study's own pipeline. The sample table shows tens of thousands of distinct CDR3 sequences, and roughly 19% are seen once. Jointly, the top ten make up around 13% of the sample.

The sequencing here drew on PBMCs, taken after low-dose radiotherapy plus immunotherapy. The sequence came from a female donor with ovarian cancer. The chain couples TRBV7-3 to TRBJ1-1; the best D guess is TRBD1, with 6 bases matching. The nucleotides read TGTGCCAGCAGTTTTGTGGGGGCGGTTGAAGCTTTCTTT. This codes for CASSFVGAVEAFF.